These 28 T cell receptor beta chains share one sample of origin, sequenced in a study of healthy donors' naive CD4 and CD8 T cells. Starting from approximately 500 ng of total RNA, TCR libraries were made with linear amplification. MiXCR, applied by TCRdb to the reads, yields one record per CDR3 protein. The table has roughly 200,000 distinct CDR3 sequences, around 80% seen once. The sample comprised naive CD4+ and CD8+ T cells sorted from blood, pooled from several donors. The receptors were sampled from a pool of human donors in good health; the sample pools cells from several healthy donors.

The sample holds one count of this clonotype. The rearrangement links TRBV6-5 to TRBJ1-6; unclear D gene. Between the trimmed V and J ends, which lost 5 bases and 0 bases, there was a span of 14 bases. This CDR3 is 17 amino acids long. Germline CDR1 is MNHEY and CDR2 is SVGAGI. CDR3 nucleotides: TGTGCCAGCAGTCCGGACCGAGGGAGCTCCTATAATTCACCCCTCCACTTT. Translating gives CASSPDRGSSYNSPLHF.

The V and J genes are TRBV6-6 and TRBJ1-3; D is undetermined. V was pared by 2 bases and J by 0 bases, with 17 bases between. In germline, CDR1 is MNHNY, CDR2 SVGAGI (reference sequence). This CDR3 region has 18 residues. CDR3 nucleotides: TGTGCCAGCAGTTACACAAGGACCCCAACGAGCTCTGGAAACACCATATATTTT. This gives the protein CASSYTRTPTSSGNTIYF.

V is TRBV6-5 and J is TRBJ2-3; D is uncertain. V was shortened by 1 base and J by 1 base, with 12 bases between the two germline ends. Germline CDR1 and CDR2: MNHEY and SVGAGI. This CDR3 has 16 residues. Here the CDR3 reads CASSYWATGGTDTQYF. The CDR3, as DNA: TGTGCCAGCAGTTACTGGGCTACCGGAGGCACAGATACGCAGTATTTT.

V gene TRBV11-1 combines with J gene TRBJ1-2; no definite D call. Germline CDR1 reads SGHAT; CDR2 reads FQDESV (reference sequence). V shed 1 base and J shed 4 bases, with 7 bases lying between them. The CDR3 spans 13 residues. The CDR3, as DNA: TGTGCCAGCAGCTTAGACACGACCTATGGCTACACCTTC. Its protein product is CASSLDTTYGYTF.

The V and J genes are TRBV11-1 and TRBJ2-3; D might be TRBD2 (5 bases). This CDR3 contains 11 residues. Germline V gives CDR1 SGHAT, CDR2 FQDESV (reference sequence). Between the trimmed V and J ends, which lost 9 bases and 5 bases, there was a span of 9 bases. Written as DNA, the CDR3 is TGTGCCAGTAGCGTAGGAGATACGCAGTATTTT. This gives the protein CASSVGDTQYF.

This sequence joins TRBV5-6 and TRBJ2-3; TRBD2 might be the D (6 bases). CDR1 and CDR2 (germline): SGHDT, YYEEEE. Trimming pared 4 bases from V and 0 bases from J, leaving 18 bases between. The CDR3 spans 17 residues. The CDR3 DNA sequence: TGTGCCAGCAGCCACCGGGAGTTGGGCCCTAGCACAGATACGCAGTATTTT. Translating it yields CASSHRELGPSTDTQYF.

This sequence joins TRBV13 and TRBJ2-5, with D perhaps TRBD1 (5 bases). Trimming shortened V by 5 bases and J by 7 bases, and 14 bases separated the two germline ends. Germline loops: CDR1 PRHDT, CDR2 FYEKMQ (reference sequence). The length of the CDR3 is 13 residues. The DNA for the CDR3 is TGTGCCAGCAGCCACAGGCTGGAGTCGACCCAGTACTTC. It specifies CASSHRLESTQYF.

This chain connects TRBV29-1 to TRBJ1-3, with TRBD1 as a possible D gene (5 bases). The germline V and J ends were trimmed by 7 bases and 7 bases, with 11 bases remaining between them. The CDR3 spans 11 residues. Germline-derived CDR1 and CDR2 are SQVTM and ANQGSEA. The CDR3 protein is CSGRWGNTIYF. CDR3 nucleotide sequence: TGCAGCGGCAGGTGGGGGAACACCATATATTTT.

The chain combines TRBV29-1 with TRBJ2-5; 10 bases are a match to TRBD2. The CDR3 runs to 14 residues. The junction had 9 bases not matched to a gene; V was cut back by 7 bases and J by 4 bases. Germline-derived CDR1 and CDR2 are SQVTM and ANQGSEA. The CDR3 reads CSASLAGWRETQYF. In DNA, the CDR3 is TGCAGCGCCTCACTAGCGGGATGGAGAGAGACCCAGTACTTC.

CDR3 nucleotides: TGCGCCAGCAGCCAAGCTATTAGCGACAATGAGCAGTTCTTC. Translated, it gives CASSQAISDNEQFF. The rearrangement links TRBV4-1 to TRBJ2-1; tentatively, D is TRBD2 (5 bases). The CDR3 covers 14 residues. The germline V gene encodes CDR1 MGHRA and CDR2 YSYEKL. Trimming shortened V by 1 base and J by 5 bases, and 9 bases separated the two germline ends.

The gene calls are TRBV29-1 and TRBJ2-7; tentatively, D is TRBD1 or TRBD2 (5 bases each). Trimming stripped 7 bases from V and 5 bases from J, with 12 bases between. The CDR3 is 11 residues long. The germline V gene has CDR1 SQVTM and CDR2 ANQGSEA. In DNA form, the CDR3 reads TGCAGCGCCGCGGGCAGGGACGAGCAGTACTTC. Amino acid sequence: CSAAGRDEQYF.

This chain uses TRBV6-5 with TRBJ2-2; D gene uncertain. CDR1 MNHEY and CDR2 SVGAGI come from the germline V gene. Between the trimmed V and J ends, which lost 6 bases and 3 bases, there was a span of 17 bases. This CDR3 has 16 amino acids. This CDR3 is CASSPQLQAYTGELFF. CDR3 DNA sequence: TGTGCCAGCAGCCCCCAGCTCCAGGCTTACACCGGGGAGCTGTTTTTT.

The V call is TRBV5-5, the J call TRBJ2-1; tentative D call: TRBD1 (7 bases). CDR3 length: 16 amino acids. CDR1 is SGHKS, CDR2 YYEKEE, per germline (reference sequence). Trimming removed 1 base at V and 4 bases at J, with 15 bases between. The CDR3 bases are TGTGCCAGCAGCTTGATTGCGGGACAGAATTACAATGAGCAGTTCTTC. Its protein is CASSLIAGQNYNEQFF.

This clonotype was seen just once. V gene TRBV30 combines with J gene TRBJ1-2; 9 positions match TRBD1. Per the germline V gene, CDR1 is GTSNPN and CDR2 is SVGIG (reference sequence). Trimming removed 5 bases from V and 4 bases from J; junction bases left unmatched: 14. The CDR3 spans 16 residues. The CDR3 sequence is CAWAPDRGFYGYGYTF. CDR3 nucleotides: TGTGCCTGGGCCCCGGACAGGGGATTCTATGGCTATGGCTACACCTTC.

The chain employs TRBV29-1 and TRBJ2-5, with 9 nucleotides matching TRBD1. Germline values: CDR1 SQVTM, CDR2 ANQGSEA. The V gene end was trimmed by 6 bases and the J gene end by 6 bases; junction bases not matched to a gene: 11. CDR3 length: 14 amino acids. CDR3 residues: CSVTGTGLVKTQYF. CDR3 in DNA: TGCAGCGTAACCGGGACAGGGTTAGTGAAGACCCAGTACTTC.

The V gene is TRBV30, the J gene TRBJ1-2; D perhaps matches TRBD1 (6 bases). This CDR3 comprises 13 residues. V lost 4 bases, J lost 5 bases, and 14 bases lay in between. The germline V gene has CDR1 GTSNPN and CDR2 SVGIG (reference sequence). The CDR3 sequence is CAWTLDRAYGYTF. For the CDR3, the DNA is TGTGCCTGGACCCTGGACAGAGCTTATGGCTACACCTTC.

Written as DNA, the CDR3 is TGCGCCAGCAGCCTATGGACAAATTCACCCCTCCACTTT. This translates into CASSLWTNSPLHF. The V and J genes are TRBV4-1 and TRBJ1-6; D might be TRBD1 (5 bases). CDR1 is MGHRA, CDR2 YSYEKL, per germline. The CDR3 is 13 residues long. Trimming shortened V by 4 bases and J by 7 bases, and 8 bases separated the two germline ends.

The chain has TRBV15 and TRBJ1-5, with D unresolved. The V gene lost 5 bases and the J gene lost 3 bases, with 8 bases spanning the gap. Germline V lookup: CDR1 LNHNV, CDR2 YYDKDF (reference sequence). The CDR3 loop spans 13 amino acids. The CDR3 region is CATSPGFNQPQHF. In nucleotides, the CDR3 is TGTGCCACCAGCCCGGGATTCAATCAGCCCCAGCATTTT.

The genes are TRBV5-1 and TRBJ1-2; tentative D call: TRBD1 (5 bases). V was pared by 3 bases and J by 4 bases, with 13 bases between. The germline V gene encodes CDR1 SGHRS and CDR2 YFSETQ. The CDR3 has 14 amino acids. CDR3 residues: CASSSGPGSYGYTF. In DNA, the CDR3 is TGCGCCAGCAGCTCGGGGCCAGGGTCCTATGGCTACACCTTC.

This chain joins TRBV27 and TRBJ1-5; D is undetermined. The CDR3 has 14 amino acids. The V end was cut by 5 bases, the J end by 7 bases, with 15 bases between. CDR1 and CDR2 (germline): MNHEY, SMNVEV (reference sequence). CDR3 coding DNA: TGTGCCAGCAGTGCGACTCCGGAGGGCCAGCCCCAGCATTTT. Protein sequence: CASSATPEGQPQHF.

The CDR3 region has the DNA TGTGCCAGCAGCTCCCGCTACAATGAGCAGTTCTTC. The encoded protein is CASSSRYNEQFF. The J gene is TRBJ2-1, the V gene TRBV13; no firm D call. V was trimmed by 4 bases and J by 3 bases, leaving 4 bases between them. Germline CDR1 is PRHDT and CDR2 is FYEKMQ (reference sequence). This CDR3 has 12 amino acids.

The rearrangement links TRBV29-1 to TRBJ2-1; either TRBD1 or TRBD2 may supply D (5 bases each). Germline V gene lookup returns CDR1 SQVTM and CDR2 ANQGSEA. This CDR3 region has 16 residues. With 1 base removed from V and 2 bases from J, the gap between germline ends came to 15 bases. The CDR3: CSVEGGERGTYNEQFF. The DNA for the CDR3 is TGCAGCGTTGAAGGAGGGGAAAGGGGTACCTACAATGAGCAGTTCTTC.

The chain joins TRBV11-2 to TRBJ2-1; 8 nucleotides agree with TRBD2. The CDR3 spans 16 residues. Germline V gene lookup returns CDR1 SGHAT and CDR2 FQNNGV. V was clipped by 4 bases and J by 1 base; unmatched bases: 6. The DNA for the CDR3 is TGTGCCAGCAGCTCCACTAGCGGTGCTTCCTACAATGAGCAGTTCTTC. Its translation is CASSSTSGASYNEQFF.

V usage is TRBV29-1 and J usage is TRBJ1-1, with D possibly being TRBD1 (6 bases). This CDR3 spans 13 amino acids. Per germline, CDR1 SQVTM and CDR2 ANQGSEA. Trimming removed 4 bases from V and 1 base from J, with 10 bases in between. This chain's CDR3 is CSVVGAANTEAFF. CDR3 sequence (DNA): TGCAGCGTTGTGGGGGCGGCGAACACTGAAGCTTTCTTT.

This sequence joins TRBV5-1 and TRBJ1-1; 7 nucleotides line up with TRBD1. The CDR3 has 17 residues. Trimming cost V 4 bases and J 0 bases; bases outside gene matches: 12. CDR1 and CDR2 (germline): SGHRS, YFSETQ. The CDR3 protein is CASSLIQGSSMNTEAFF. The CDR3 DNA follows: TGCGCCAGCAGCCTCATACAGGGGTCATCGATGAACACTGAAGCTTTCTTT.

CDR3: CSVEASGVGIETYEQYF. The CDR3 coding sequence is TGCAGCGTTGAAGCTAGCGGGGTGGGAATAGAGACCTACGAGCAGTACTTC. The genes are TRBV29-1 and TRBJ2-7; 9 bases agree with TRBD2. The CDR3 is 17 residues long. The germline V gene encodes CDR1 SQVTM and CDR2 ANQGSEA. V dropped 1 base and J dropped 2; count of bases not matched to a gene: 12.

This sequence joins TRBV6-2 or TRBV6-3 and TRBJ2-7; no reliable D call. Germline loops: CDR1 MNHEY, CDR2 SVGEGT. V lost 5 bases and J lost 3, with 11 bases in between. The CDR3 runs 13 residues. The DNA of the CDR3 is TGTGCCAGCAGTCCTGATATCATCTACGAGCAGTACTTC. Translating gives CASSPDIIYEQYF.

The genes are TRBV19 and TRBJ2-1; D not resolved. Germline CDR1 LNHDA, CDR2 SQIVND (reference sequence). The CDR3 extends over 14 amino acids. V gave up 2 bases and J gave up 4 bases, with 9 bases separating them. CDR3 residues: CASSIYAGYNEQFF. DNA for the CDR3: TGTGCCAGTAGTATATATGCCGGTTACAATGAGCAGTTCTTC.